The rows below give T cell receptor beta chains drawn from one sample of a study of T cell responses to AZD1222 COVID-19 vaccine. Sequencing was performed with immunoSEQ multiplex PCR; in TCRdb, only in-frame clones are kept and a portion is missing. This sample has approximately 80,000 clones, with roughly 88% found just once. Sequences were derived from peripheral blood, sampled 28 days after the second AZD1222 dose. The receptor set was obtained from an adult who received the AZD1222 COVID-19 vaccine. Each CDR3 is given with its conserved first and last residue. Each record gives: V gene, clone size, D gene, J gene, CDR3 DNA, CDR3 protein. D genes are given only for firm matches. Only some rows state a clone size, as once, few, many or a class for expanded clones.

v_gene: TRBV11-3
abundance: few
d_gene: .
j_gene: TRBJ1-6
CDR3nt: TGTGCCAGCAGCTTCGGAGTTAATTCACCCCTCCACTTT
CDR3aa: CASSFGVNSPLHF

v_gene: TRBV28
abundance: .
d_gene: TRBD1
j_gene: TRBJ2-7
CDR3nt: TGTGCCAGCAGGGGACCGGACAGGGCCTACGAGCAGTACTTC
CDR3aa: CASRGPDRAYEQYF

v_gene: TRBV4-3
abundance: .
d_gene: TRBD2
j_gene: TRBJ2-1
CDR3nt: TGCGCCAGCAGCGCGTGGACTAGCGGGACCTACAATGAGCAGTTCTTC
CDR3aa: CASSAWTSGTYNEQFF

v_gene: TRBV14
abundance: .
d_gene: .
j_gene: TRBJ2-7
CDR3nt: TGTGCCAGCAGCCAAGGCACCACAGGGAGGTACGAGCAGTACTTC
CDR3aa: CASSQGTTGRYEQYF

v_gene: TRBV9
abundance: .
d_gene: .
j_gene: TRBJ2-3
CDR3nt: TGTGCCAGCAGCGTAGGAACGATGGACTACACAGATACGCAGTATTTT
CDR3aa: CASSVGTMDYTDTQYF

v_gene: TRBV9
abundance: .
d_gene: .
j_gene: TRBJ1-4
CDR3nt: TGTGCCAGCAGCGTAGCGGGACGGGAAAATGAAAAACTGTTTTTT
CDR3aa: CASSVAGRENEKLFF

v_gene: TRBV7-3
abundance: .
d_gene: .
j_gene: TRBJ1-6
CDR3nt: TGTGCCAGCAGCTTAACACCATCTTATAATTCACCCCTCCACTTT
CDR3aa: CASSLTPSYNSPLHF

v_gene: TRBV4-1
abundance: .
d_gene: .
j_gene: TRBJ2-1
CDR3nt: TGCGCCAGCACCCTAACAGAGAGCTCCTACAATGAGCAGTTCTTC
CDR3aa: CASTLTESSYNEQFF

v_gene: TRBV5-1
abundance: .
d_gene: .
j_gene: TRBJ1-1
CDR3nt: TGCGCCAGCAGCCCCCTCGGGGCTGAAGCTTTCTTT
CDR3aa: CASSPLGAEAFF

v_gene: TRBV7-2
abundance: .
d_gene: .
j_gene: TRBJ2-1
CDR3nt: TGTGCCAGCAGCTTAAGCCTATACAATGAGCAGTTCTTC
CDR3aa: CASSLSLYNEQFF

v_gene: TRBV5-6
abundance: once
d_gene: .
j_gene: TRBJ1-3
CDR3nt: TGTGCCAGCAGCGAGGACAGACTAATCCTCTCTGGAAACACCATATATTTT
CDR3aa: CASSEDRLILSGNTIYF

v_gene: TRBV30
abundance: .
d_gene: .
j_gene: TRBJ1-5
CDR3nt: TGTGCCTGTAACCCTGGCAGGGATCAGCCCCAGCATTTT
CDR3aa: CACNPGRDQPQHF

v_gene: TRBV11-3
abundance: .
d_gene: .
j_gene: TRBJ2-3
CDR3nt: TGTGCCAGCAGCGTCGGGCCAGGGGAGGCAGATACGCAGTATTTT
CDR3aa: CASSVGPGEADTQYF

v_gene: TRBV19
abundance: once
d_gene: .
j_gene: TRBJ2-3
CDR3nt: TGTGCCAGTAGTTTCGGACTACAAAGGGACACAGATACGCAGTATTTT
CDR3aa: CASSFGLQRDTDTQYF

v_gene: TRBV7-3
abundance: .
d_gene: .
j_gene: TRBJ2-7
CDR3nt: TGTGCCAGCAGCCCCCGGACCGCACCCTCCTACGAGCAGTACTTC
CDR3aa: CASSPRTAPSYEQYF

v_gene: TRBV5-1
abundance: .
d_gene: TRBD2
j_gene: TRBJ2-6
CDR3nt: TGCGCCAGCAGCCGTAACTCCGTTTGGCGGGAGGGCCTGCCTGGGGCCAACGTCCTGACTTTC
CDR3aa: CASSRNSVWREGLPGANVLTF

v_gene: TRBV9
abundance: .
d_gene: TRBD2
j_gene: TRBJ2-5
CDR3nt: TGTGCCAGCAGCGTAGAGGGACTAGCGAGAGAGACCCAGTACTTC
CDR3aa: CASSVEGLARETQYF

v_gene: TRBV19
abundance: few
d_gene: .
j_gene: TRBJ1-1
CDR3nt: TGTGCCAGTAGAGGTCGACAGGTGAACACTGAAGCTTTCTTT
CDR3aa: CASRGRQVNTEAFF

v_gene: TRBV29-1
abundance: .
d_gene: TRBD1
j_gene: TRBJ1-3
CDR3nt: TGCAGCGTGAGGACAGGTTCTGGAAACACCATATATTTT
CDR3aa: CSVRTGSGNTIYF

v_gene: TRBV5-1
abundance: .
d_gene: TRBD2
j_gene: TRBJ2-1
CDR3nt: TGCGCCAGCAGCCCCGGGATAGCGGGGGCCTCTGAGCAGTTCTTC
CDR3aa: CASSPGIAGASEQFF

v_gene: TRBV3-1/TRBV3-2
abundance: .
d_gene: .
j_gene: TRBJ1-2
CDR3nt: TGTGCCAGCAGCCAAACAGCTACGAAGGATGGCTACACCTTC
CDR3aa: CASSQTATKDGYTF

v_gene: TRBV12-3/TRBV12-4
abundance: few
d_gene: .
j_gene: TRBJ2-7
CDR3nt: TGTGCCAGCAGTGGGGCCGTATACGAGCAGTACTTC
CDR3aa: CASSGAVYEQYF

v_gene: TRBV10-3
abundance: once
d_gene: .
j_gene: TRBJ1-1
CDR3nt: TGTGCCATATCCAGGGGCCGGAACACTGAAGCTTTCTTT
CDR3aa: CAISRGRNTEAFF

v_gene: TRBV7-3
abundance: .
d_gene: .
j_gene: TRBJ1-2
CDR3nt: TGTGCCAGCAGCCCTGCAGATTTTAACTATGGCTACACCTTC
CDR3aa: CASSPADFNYGYTF

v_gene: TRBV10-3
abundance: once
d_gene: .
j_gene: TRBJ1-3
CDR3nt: TGTGCCATCAGTGGTTCTGTGGGGGTCGGAAACACCATATATTTT
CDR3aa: CAISGSVGVGNTIYF

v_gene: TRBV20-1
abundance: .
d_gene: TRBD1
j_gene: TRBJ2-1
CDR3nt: TGCAGTGCTAGTTTGGGACAGGGGTACAATGAGCAGTTCTTC
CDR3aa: CSASLGQGYNEQFF